One sample yielded the 11 T cell receptor beta chains listed below, sequenced in a study of response to subunit inactivated influenza vaccine. Via MiXCR, TCRdb re-called the RT-PCR reads, giving one row per CDR3 protein. This table has about 650,000 distinct CDR3 sequences, around 15% appearing once. The sequenced sample was PBMCs from blood, obtained approximately 15 days before vaccination. These receptors came from a middle-aged man who received an inactivated influenza vaccine.

The gene calls are TRBV11-2 and TRBJ1-5; 8 nucleotides match TRBD1. Germline-derived CDR1 and CDR2 are SGHAT and FQNNGV. This CDR3 has 16 residues. With V trimmed by 1 base and J by 6 bases, 8 bases remained unmatched. In nucleotides, the CDR3 is TGTGCCAGCAGCTTAGGGACAGGGTTCGGGTTTCAGCCCCAGCATTTT. This gives the protein CASSLGTGFGFQPQHF.

This clonotype occurred a few times. This chain uses TRBV20-1 with TRBJ1-1; 7 positions match TRBD1. Losses at the gene ends were 7 bases for V and 1 base for J; bases not matched to a gene: 6. CDR1 and CDR2 from the germline V gene are DFQATT and SNEGSKA (reference sequence). The CDR3 loop spans 13 amino acids. The CDR3 DNA reads TGCAGTGTTCGGAGGGGGCGGAACACTGAAGCTTTCTTT. Residues: CSVRRGRNTEAFF.

The chain joins TRBV2 to TRBJ2-1, with 9 bases matching TRBD2. The junction had 7 bases not matched to a gene; V was cut back by 3 bases and J by 7 bases. CDR3 length equals 15 residues. From germline, CDR1 is SNHLY and CDR2 FYNNEI. In nucleotides, the CDR3 is TGTGCCAGCAGTGAGACGGGACTAGCCAAAAATGAGCAGTTCTTC. Translated: CASSETGLAKNEQFF.

There are many counts of this clonotype. The rearrangement links TRBV5-1 to TRBJ1-1; 7 positions agree with TRBD1. The CDR3 covers 15 residues. Germline V CDR1 and CDR2: SGHRS, YFSETQ. V dropped 0 bases and J dropped 0; count of bases not matched to a gene: 2. The CDR3 spells CASSLVQGMNTEAFF. In DNA, the CDR3 is TGCGCCAGCAGCTTGGTACAGGGGATGAACACTGAAGCTTTCTTT.

As concerns this clonotype: The junction does not match germline at one end; this may be a read error. The chain links TRBV15 to TRBJ2-1, with TRBD1 identical over 8 bases. The CDR3 contains 16 residues. Germline-derived CDR1 and CDR2 are LNHNV and YYDKDF (reference sequence). As DNA, the CDR3 is TGTGCCACCATCAGAGCGGACAGGGCGCTGGGAGAGGAGCAGTTCTTC. Translating it yields CATIRADRALGEEQFF.

A few counts support this clonotype. This rearrangement joins TRBV20-1 to TRBJ1-5; possible D gene TRBD1, 5 bases. Germline-derived CDR1 and CDR2 are DFQATT and SNEGSKA (reference sequence). V dropped 0 bases and J dropped 9 bases, with 21 bases sitting between them. This CDR3 has 16 residues. Here the CDR3 reads CSARDRKQAALGPQHF. The CDR3 DNA reads TGCAGTGCTAGAGATCGTAAACAGGCCGCGCTTGGGCCCCAGCATTTT.

The rearrangement uses TRBV2 and TRBJ2-7, with 9 positions matching TRBD1. Germline values: CDR1 SNHLY, CDR2 FYNNEI. V shed 8 bases and J 4 bases; nucleotides not matched to a gene: 6. CDR3 length: 13 amino acids. Written as DNA, the CDR3 is TGTGCCAGCCAACAGGGGGCTCGGTACGAGCAGTACTTC. Protein: CASQQGARYEQYF. Full variable domain (remainder filled in from reference TRBV2 and TRBJ2-7): EPEVTQTPSHQVTQMGQEVILRCVPISNHLYFYWYRQILGQKVEFLVSFYNNEISEKSEIFDDQFSVERPDGSNFTLKIRSTKLEDSAMYFCASQQGARYEQYFGPGTRLTVT.

CDR3 amino acids: CASSPQGRVDTEAFF. Here the CDR3 DNA reads TGTGCCAGCTCACCTCAAGGCAGGGTGGACACTGAAGCTTTCTTT. V gene TRBV18 combines with J gene TRBJ1-1; tentatively, D is TRBD1 (5 bases). Deletions cut 3 bases from V and 3 bases from J, with 14 bases between. The V gene's germline CDR1 is KGHSH and CDR2 LQKENI. The CDR3 sequence is 15 residues long.

In its sample, this clonotype was seen a few times. This chain links TRBV5-1 with TRBJ1-1, with D perhaps TRBD1 (6 bases). Germline assignment: CDR1 SGHRS and CDR2 YFSETQ. The CDR3 loop spans 16 amino acids. Trimming took 0 bases from V and 5 from J, leaving 17 bases between them. CDR3: CASSLVGGRVGTEAFF. The DNA of the CDR3 is TGCGCCAGCAGCTTGGTAGGGGGAAGGGTTGGGACTGAAGCTTTCTTT. Supplemented by reference TRBV5-1 and TRBJ1-1, the full variable domain reads KAGVTQTPRYLIKTRGQQVTLSCSPISGHRSVSWYQQTPGQGLQFLFEYFSETQRNKGNFPGRFSGRQFSNSRSEMNVSTLELGDSALYLCASSLVGGRVGTEAFFGQGTRLTVV.

This clonotype came up a few times. The rearrangement uses TRBV27 and TRBJ2-7; TRBD1 matches at 9 bases. From germline, CDR1 is MNHEY and CDR2 SMNVEV (reference sequence). The CDR3 totals 15 residues. V shed 5 bases and J 2 bases; nucleotides not matched to a gene: 7. CDR3 bases: TGTGCCAGCAGTGTACAGGGGGCGAGGACCTACGAGCAGTACTTC. Amino acids: CASSVQGARTYEQYF.

V usage is TRBV30 and J usage is TRBJ2-2; maybe TRBD1 (6 bases). This CDR3 has 14 residues. Looked up from germline, CDR1 is GTSNPN and CDR2 is SVGIG (reference sequence). With 4 bases removed from V and 0 bases from J, the gap between germline ends came to 9 bases. CDR3 sequence reads: CAWKSGANTGELFF. The DNA of the CDR3 is TGTGCCTGGAAATCAGGGGCGAACACCGGGGAGCTGTTTTTT.